Each of the 8 T cell receptor beta chains below was sequenced from the same sample in a study of CD8 T cells in Susac syndrome. An amount of RNA that ranged from roughly 0.45 to 1 ug was reverse transcribed with random hexamers. TCRdb ran MiXCR on the immunoSEQ multiplex PCR reads and lists one entry per CDR3 protein. This table holds approximately 190,000 distinct CDR3 sequences, 91% found once. Material for sequencing was CD4+ T cells from PBMCs. The receptors come from a human donor with Susac syndrome.

The rearrangement joins TRBV7-2 to TRBJ2-5; TRBD2 matches at 11 bases. There are 15 residues in the CDR3. CDR1 and CDR2 (germline): SGHTA, FQGNSA. V lost 5 bases and J lost 4; bases outside the gene matches: 6. CDR3 protein: CASSPRLAGTETQYF. CDR3 nucleotide sequence: TGTGCCAGCAGCCCCCGACTAGCGGGAACAGAGACCCAGTACTTC.

This clonotype was recorded only once. The chain links TRBV19 to TRBJ2-3; 7 bases map to TRBD2. Per the germline V gene, CDR1 is LNHDA and CDR2 is SQIVND (reference sequence). The V and J ends lost 8 bases and 6 bases, in that order; junction bases with no gene match: 2. The CDR3 is made up of 11 amino acids. As DNA, the CDR3 is TGTGCCAGTGCGACTAGCGATACGCAGTATTTT. Translated, it gives CASATSDTQYF.

The rearrangement links TRBV14 to TRBJ2-7, with TRBD2 matching 8 bases. This CDR3 spans 17 amino acids. Germline V lookup: CDR1 SGHDN, CDR2 FVKESK. V shed 0 bases, J shed 0 bases, and the junction held 7 bases outside the gene matches. CDR3 sequence: CASSQELLADSSYEQYF. The DNA for the CDR3 is TGTGCCAGCAGCCAAGAATTACTAGCGGACTCCTCCTACGAGCAGTACTTC. Full variable domain (missing parts from reference TRBV14 and TRBJ2-7): EAGVTQFPSHSVIEKGQTVTLRCDPISGHDNLYWYRRVMGKEIKFLLHFVKESKQDESGMPNNRFLAERTGGTYSTLKVQPAELEDSGVYFCASSQELLADSSYEQYFGPGTRLTVT.

CDR3 DNA sequence: TGTGCCAGCAGCTCAAAACGACAGGGCGTCAGAAACACCATATATTTT. Protein sequence: CASSSKRQGVRNTIYF. The rearrangement joins TRBV7-8 to TRBJ1-3; 7 nucleotides line up with TRBD1. Trimming took 4 bases from V and 5 from J; bases not matched to a gene: 11. The germline V gene encodes CDR1 SGHVS and CDR2 FQNEAQ. The CDR3 is 16 amino acids.

The CDR3 bases are TGTGCCAGCAGGAGGGGGCAGGGAGATGAAAAACTGTTTTTT. Translating it yields CASRRGQGDEKLFF. The V gene is TRBV7-9, the J gene TRBJ1-4; 7 bases align to TRBD1. V lost 6 bases and J lost 6; bases outside the gene matches: 7. CDR3 size: 14 residues. Germline loops: CDR1 SEHNR, CDR2 FQNEAQ (reference sequence).

This chain connects TRBV18 to TRBJ2-7; D may be TRBD2 (6 bases). Looked up from germline, CDR1 is KGHSH and CDR2 is LQKENI. The V and J ends lost 4 bases and 2 bases respectively, with 12 bases between them. The CDR3 runs to 14 residues. CDR3 bases: TGTGCCAGCTCACAAAGGGAGGCCCCCTACGAGCAGTACTTC. This codes for CASSQREAPYEQYF.

The chain joins TRBV10-1 to TRBJ2-5; D perhaps matches TRBD1 (7 bases). The CDR3 extends over 15 amino acids. Germline loops: CDR1 WNHNN, CDR2 SYGVQD (reference sequence). V lost 5 bases to trimming and J lost 5 bases, with 18 bases between them. The CDR3 here is CASSSAGQMQETQYF. The DNA for the CDR3 is TGCGCCAGCAGTTCCGCGGGACAGATGCAGGAGACCCAGTACTTC.

This chain uses TRBV29-1 with TRBJ2-7; a weak D match, TRBD2 (5 bases). This CDR3 is 11 amino acids long. CDR1 is SQVTM and CDR2 is ANQGSEA in the germline V gene. V was trimmed by 4 bases and J by 4 bases, leaving 8 bases between them. CDR3 nucleotides: TGCAGCGTTGTTAGCGAATACGAGCAGTACTTC. The encoded protein is CSVVSEYEQYF.